This T cell receptor beta chain was sequenced for a study of blood T cell repertoires in COVID-19. About the study: The analysed material was cDNA or gDNA that came from T cells, B-cell-depleted T cells, or PBMCs.

Data came from immunoSEQ multiplex PCR; TCRdb stores just in-frame clones and leaves some out. The table includes a few hundred thousand clones, 87% detected once. V lost 0 bases and J lost 1; bases outside the gene matches: 11. Germline V CDR1 and CDR2: SGHRS, YFSETQ. The CDR3 contains 18 residues. Participant age was roughly 18 to 90 years, and participants resided in about 25 US areas. Cohort assignment relied on participant-reported clinical history. J is TRBJ1-1 and V is TRBV5-1; 8 nucleotides line up with TRBD1. The sequenced sample was PBMCs or T cells enriched from blood (not recorded which). This receptor was identified in a woman aged 30 to 39 who had recovered from COVID-19. The CDR3 bases are TGCGCCAGCAGCTTGGTTGGACAGGGAGGAGGGGGGAACACTGAAGCTTTCTTT. Its translation: CASSLVGQGGGGNTEAFF.